This passage covers 23 T cell receptor beta chains from one sample sequenced in a study of blood T cell repertoires in COVID-19. Generated by immunoSEQ multiplex PCR, the TCRdb table keeps only in-frame clones and is missing some. The sample consists of fewer than 35,000 clones, roughly nine tenths of them appearing once. Sequenced input: peripheral blood. The source of these receptors is a man older than 75 with acute or convalescent COVID-19.

The J gene is TRBJ2-2, the V gene TRBV28; 8 bases are shared with TRBD1. Germline V gene lookup returns CDR1 MDHEN and CDR2 SYDVKM. This CDR3 is built from 18 residues. J lost 5 bases, V lost 10 bases, and 21 bases had no gene match. The CDR3 spells CATFTGTGGTGGTGELFF. In DNA form, the CDR3 reads TGTGCCACCTTCACCGGGACAGGAGGTACTGGCGGGACCGGGGAGCTGTTTTTT.

This rearrangement joins TRBV7-9 to TRBJ2-1; TRBD2 agrees at 8 bases. The V gene end was trimmed by 3 bases and the J gene end by 3 bases; junction bases not matched to a gene: 4. Germline values: CDR1 SEHNR, CDR2 FQNEAQ (reference sequence). This CDR3 comprises 15 residues. The CDR3: CASSLNAGGYNEQFF. Here the CDR3 DNA reads TGTGCCAGCAGCTTGAACGCGGGAGGCTACAATGAGCAGTTCTTC.

This clone is a singleton in its sample. The chain employs TRBV5-1 and TRBJ2-7; D unclear. Germline assignment: CDR1 SGHRS and CDR2 YFSETQ. The V and J ends lost 4 bases and 2 bases respectively, with 10 bases between them. This CDR3 is 13 amino acids long. This CDR3 reads CASSPAVTYEQYF. The CDR3 region has the DNA TGCGCCAGCAGCCCCGCAGTGACCTACGAGCAGTACTTC.

This chain joins TRBV6-1 and TRBJ2-4, with a weak D call TRBD1 (5 bases). V gave up 2 bases and J gave up 7 bases, with 15 bases separating them. Germline V lookup: CDR1 MNHNS, CDR2 SASEGT. The CDR3 totals 15 residues. CDR3 loop: CASSELGRVGNIQYF. As DNA, the CDR3 is TGTGCCAGCAGTGAACTGGGCAGGGTCGGGAACATTCAGTACTTC.

The CDR3 reads CASSPPIFGTPGGMNTEAFF. CDR3 nucleotides: TGTGCCAGCTCACCACCTATTTTCGGGACACCTGGGGGAATGAACACTGAAGCTTTCTTT. This chain links TRBV18 with TRBJ1-1; TRBD1 is a possible D gene (6 bases). Germline assignment: CDR1 KGHSH and CDR2 LQKENI. V was cut by 0 bases and J by 0 bases, with 23 bases left in between. The CDR3 sequence is 20 residues long. Full variable domain (outside the CDR3, taken from reference TRBV18 and TRBJ1-1): NAGVMQNPRHLVRRRGQEARLRCSPMKGHSHVYWYRQLPEEGLKFMVYLQKENIIDESGMPKERFSAEFPKEGPSILRIQQVVRGDSAAYFCASSPPIFGTPGGMNTEAFFGQGTRLTVV.

The V gene is TRBV5-1, the J gene TRBJ1-4, with 10 positions matching TRBD1. This CDR3 region has 14 residues. Germline loops: CDR1 SGHRS, CDR2 YFSETQ. The trim removed 4 bases at V and 7 bases at J, leaving 4 bases unmatched. In DNA form, the CDR3 reads TGCGCCAGCAGCACCCGGGACAGGGGTGAAAAACTGTTTTTT. This gives the protein CASSTRDRGEKLFF.

In nucleotides, the CDR3 is TGTGCCAGCAGCTTGGGACTCGACTACGAGCAGTACTTC. It translates to CASSLGLDYEQYF. The chain is built from TRBV5-6 and TRBJ2-7; D remains unclear. Germline assignment: CDR1 SGHDT and CDR2 YYEEEE. Trimming pared 0 bases from V and 3 bases from J, leaving 7 bases between. The CDR3 spans 13 residues. Variable domain in full (rest from reference TRBV5-6 and TRBJ2-7): DAGVTQSPTHLIKTRGQQVTLRCSPKSGHDTVSWYQQALGQGPQFIFQYYEEEERQRGNFPDRFSGHQFPNYSSELNVNALLLGDSALYLCASSLGLDYEQYFGPGTRLTVT.

This chain links TRBV9 with TRBJ2-2; the match to TRBD1 covers 9 bases. Germline CDR1 reads SGDLS; CDR2 reads YYNGEE. This CDR3 is built from 16 residues. The V and J ends lost 3 bases and 5 bases, in that order; junction bases with no gene match: 8. CDR3 DNA sequence: TGTGCCAGCAGCGCAACCACCGGGACAGGGACCGGGGAGCTGTTTTTT. The encoded protein is CASSATTGTGTGELFF.

The chain carries TRBV14 and TRBJ2-3; D possibly corresponds to TRBD2 (6 bases). Trimming removed 2 bases at V and 3 bases at J, with 9 bases between. The CDR3 covers 14 residues. Germline lookup yields CDR1 SGHDN and CDR2 FVKESK. CDR3 bases: TGTGCCAGCAGCCAACGGACTAAAACAGATACGCAGTATTTT. Translation: CASSQRTKTDTQYF.

This sequence joins TRBV5-1 and TRBJ1-1; D is ambiguous. Germline CDR1 is SGHRS and CDR2 is YFSETQ. The V end was cut by 4 bases, the J end by 1 base, with 11 bases between. This CDR3 is 14 amino acids long. In DNA, the CDR3 is TGCGCCAGCAGCCCCCCCACTGCGAACACTGAAGCTTTCTTT. Translation: CASSPPTANTEAFF.

The rearrangement uses TRBV30 and TRBJ1-4; 8 nucleotides line up with TRBD1. The J segment lost 7 bases and the V segment lost 3 bases, leaving 13 bases of the junction unmatched. The CDR3 has 16 amino acids. From germline, CDR1 is GTSNPN and CDR2 SVGIG (reference sequence). DNA for the CDR3: TGTGCCTGGAGCACAGACCACGGACAGGGCAGTGAAAAACTGTTTTTT. Its protein is CAWSTDHGQGSEKLFF. The whole variable domain, remainder taken from reference TRBV30 and TRBJ1-4, is SQTIHQWPATLVQPVGSPLSLECTVEGTSNPNLYWYRQAAGRGLQLLFYSVGIGQISSEVPQNLSASRPQDRQFILSSKKLLLSDSGFYLCAWSTDHGQGSEKLFFGSGTQLSVL.

The CDR3 is CASSPPGGANEKLFF. Here the CDR3 DNA reads TGTGCCAGCAGCCCCCCCGGGGGTGCTAATGAAAAACTGTTTTTT. The rearrangement joins TRBV7-9 to TRBJ1-4; the D gene is possibly TRBD1 (5 bases). Germline values: CDR1 SEHNR, CDR2 FQNEAQ (reference sequence). This CDR3 is built from 15 residues. The V gene lost 5 bases and the J gene lost 3 bases, with 13 bases spanning the gap.

The chain couples TRBV2 to TRBJ2-3; 14 bases fit TRBD2. Germline V gene data show CDR1 as SNHLY and CDR2 as FYNNEI. The CDR3 runs to 17 residues. Losses at the gene ends were 6 bases for V and 2 bases for J; bases not matched to a gene: 7. DNA of the CDR3: TGTGCCAGCAGCCGATGGACTAGCGGGAGGAACACAGATACGCAGTATTTT. Translation: CASSRWTSGRNTDTQYF. The full variable domain, its missing parts supplied by reference TRBV2 and TRBJ2-3, is EPEVTQTPSHQVTQMGQEVILRCVPISNHLYFYWYRQILGQKVEFLVSFYNNEISEKSEIFDDQFSVERPDGSNFTLKIRSTKLEDSAMYFCASSRWTSGRNTDTQYFGPGTRLTVL.

This clone was recorded a few times. The chain carries TRBV6-5 and TRBJ2-2, with TRBD2 matching over 8 bases. This CDR3 is built from 15 residues. Trimming at V came to 4 bases and at J to 4 bases, leaving 5 bases not matched to a gene. Germline V gene sequence: CDR1 MNHEY, CDR2 SVGAGI. The CDR3 region is CASSFRLASTGELFF. CDR3 coding DNA: TGTGCCAGCAGTTTCCGACTAGCGTCCACCGGGGAGCTGTTTTTT.

Here the CDR3 DNA reads TGTGCCAGCAGCCAAGATTTCCAGTCCTACGAGCAGTACTTC. It encodes CASSQDFQSYEQYF. V gene TRBV3-1 (or the pseudogene TRBV3-2) combines with J gene TRBJ2-7, with D hard to call. V lost 0 bases, J lost 1 base, and 7 bases lay in between. Germline V lookup: CDR1 LGHDT, CDR2 YNNKEL (reference sequence). The CDR3 spans 14 residues.

In DNA form, the CDR3 reads TGCAGCGTTGAGACAGGAGGCTCGAACACTGAAGCTTTCTTT. Its translation is CSVETGGSNTEAFF. The genes are TRBV29-1 and TRBJ1-1; maybe TRBD1 (6 bases). This CDR3 contains 14 residues. Trimming took off 3 bases at V and 1 base at J, with 12 bases between the two ends. Germline CDR1 SQVTM, CDR2 ANQGSEA.

This chain connects TRBV12-5 to TRBJ1-5, with D unresolved. CDR1 and CDR2 (germline): LGHNT, FRNRAP. The CDR3 is 16 amino acids. V was shortened by 2 bases and J by 0 bases, with 11 bases between the two germline ends. The CDR3 region has the DNA TGTGCTAGTGGTTTGTCTCGGGTGGTTAGCAATCAGCCCCAGCATTTT. This codes for CASGLSRVVSNQPQHF.

The chain employs TRBV7-2 and TRBJ1-2; a weak D match, TRBD1 (6 bases). V was trimmed by 5 bases and J by 4 bases, leaving 17 bases between them. From germline, CDR1 is SGHTA and CDR2 FQGNSA. The CDR3 extends over 15 amino acids. As DNA, the CDR3 is TGTGCCAGCAGCCCGGAGACAGGAACAGTCTATGGCTACACCTTC. It specifies CASSPETGTVYGYTF.

The rearrangement joins TRBV28 to TRBJ1-1, with 9 nucleotides matching TRBD1. Germline lookup yields CDR1 MDHEN and CDR2 SYDVKM. The CDR3 contains 12 residues. Trimming took 6 bases from V and 11 from J; bases not matched to a gene: 7. The CDR3 DNA reads as TGTGCCAGCAGCCGGACAGGGGCGTTTGCTTTCTTT. Translating gives CASSRTGAFAFF. Drawing the rest from reference TRBV28 and TRBJ1-1, the complete variable domain is DVKVTQSSRYLVKRTGEKVFLECVQDMDHENMFWYRQDPGLGLRLIYFSYDVKMKEKGDIPEGYSVSREKKERFSLILESASTNQTSMYLCASSRTGAFAFFGQGTRLTVV.

The V gene is TRBV7-8, the J gene TRBJ2-7; the match to TRBD2 covers 9 bases. The germline gives CDR1 SGHVS, CDR2 FQNEAQ. After removal of 5 bases from V and 3 bases from J, the junction contained 8 bases not matched to a gene. The CDR3 length is 15 residues. DNA for the CDR3: TGTGCCAGCAGCGTTAGCGGGAGAGGACTCTACGAGCAGTACTTC. Encoded protein: CASSVSGRGLYEQYF.

The DNA of the CDR3 is TGTGCCAGTAGTATGAGGACAGCCCGATGGGGAAACTCCTACCCCACCGGGGAGCTGTTTTTT. It yields the protein CASSMRTARWGNSYPTGELFF. J is TRBJ2-2 and V is TRBV19, with D perhaps TRBD1 (6 bases). The germline V gene has CDR1 LNHDA and CDR2 SQIVND (reference sequence). The CDR3 consists of 21 residues. Trimming took off 3 bases at V and 4 bases at J, with 30 bases between the two ends.

V usage is TRBV12-3 or TRBV12-4 and J usage is TRBJ1-3; no clear D. This CDR3 region has 12 residues. Trimming removed 3 bases from V and 2 bases from J, with 2 bases in between. The CDR3 loop reads CASSFAGNTIYF. DNA for the CDR3: TGTGCCAGCAGTTTCGCTGGAAACACCATATATTTT.

The chain joins TRBV5-5 to TRBJ2-7, with 8 bases matching TRBD2. Germline V gene data show CDR1 as SGHKS and CDR2 as YYEKEE (reference sequence). This CDR3 is 16 amino acids long. The J segment lost 4 bases and the V segment lost 3 bases, leaving 12 bases of the junction unmatched. CDR3 region: CASSSSQAGASYEQYF. The DNA for the CDR3 is TGTGCCAGCAGCTCCAGCCAAGCGGGAGCTTCTTACGAGCAGTACTTC.